This T cell receptor (gamma chain) is drawn from a study of gamma-delta T cells after stem cell transplantation. This clone has more than one count but fewer than ten. This CDR3 has 17 amino acids. Looked up from germline, CDR1 is GITISATS and CDR2 is ISYDGTV (reference sequence). J lost 7 bases, V lost 0 bases, and 6 bases had no gene match. TCRdb reanalysed the RT-PCR reads with CATT. Among thousands of gamma-chain clones, roughly 5.3% were seen once, and the ten largest hold 20% to 25%. V gene TRGV9 combines with J gene TRGJP. The source of this sequence is a human donor. It is not recorded whose cells these are; they may come from a transplant donor. The sequencing input was gamma-delta T cells. The CDR3 protein is CALWEVQWELGKKIKVF. The CDR3 DNA is TGTGCCTTGTGGGAGGTGCAGTGGGAGTTGGGCAAAAAAATCAAGGTATTT.